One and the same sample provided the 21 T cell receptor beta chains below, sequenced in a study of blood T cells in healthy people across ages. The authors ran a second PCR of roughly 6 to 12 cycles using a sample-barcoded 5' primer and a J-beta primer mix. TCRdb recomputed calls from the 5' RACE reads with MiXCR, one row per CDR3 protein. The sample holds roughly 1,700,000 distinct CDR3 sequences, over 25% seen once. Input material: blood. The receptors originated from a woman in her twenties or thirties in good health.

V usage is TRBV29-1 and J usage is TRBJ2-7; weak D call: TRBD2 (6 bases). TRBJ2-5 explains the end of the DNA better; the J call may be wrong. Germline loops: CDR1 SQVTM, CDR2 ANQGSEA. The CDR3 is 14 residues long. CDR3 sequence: CSVDPGWGVETQYF. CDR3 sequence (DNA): TGCAGCGTTGACCCGGGATGGGGGGTAGAGACCCAGTACTTC.

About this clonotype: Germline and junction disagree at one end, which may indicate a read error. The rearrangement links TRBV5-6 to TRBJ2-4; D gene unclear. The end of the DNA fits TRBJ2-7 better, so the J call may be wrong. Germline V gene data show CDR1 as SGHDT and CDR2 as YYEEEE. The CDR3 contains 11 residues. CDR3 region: CVSRSTYEQYF. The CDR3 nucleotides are TGTGTCAGCAGGTCGACTTACGAGCAGTACTTC.

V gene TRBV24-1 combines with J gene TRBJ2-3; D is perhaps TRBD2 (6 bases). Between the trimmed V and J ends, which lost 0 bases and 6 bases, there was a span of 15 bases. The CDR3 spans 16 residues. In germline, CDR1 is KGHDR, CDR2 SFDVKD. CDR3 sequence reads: CATSDLSDPAGDTQYF. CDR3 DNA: TGTGCCACCAGTGATTTGTCAGACCCGGCGGGGGATACGCAGTATTTT.

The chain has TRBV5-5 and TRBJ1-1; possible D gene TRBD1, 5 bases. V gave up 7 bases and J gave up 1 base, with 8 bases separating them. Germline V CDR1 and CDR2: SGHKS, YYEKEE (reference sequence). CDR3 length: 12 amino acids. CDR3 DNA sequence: TGTGCCAGCGAAAGGGGGAACACTGAAGCTTTCTTT. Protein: CASERGNTEAFF.

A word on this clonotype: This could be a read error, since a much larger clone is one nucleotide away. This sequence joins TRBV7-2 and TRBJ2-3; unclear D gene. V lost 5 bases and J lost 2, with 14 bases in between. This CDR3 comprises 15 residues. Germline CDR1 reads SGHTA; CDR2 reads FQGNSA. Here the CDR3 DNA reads TGTGCCAGCAGCCCCGATCGGTTAAACACAGATACGCAGTATTTT. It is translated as CASSPDRLNTDTQYF.

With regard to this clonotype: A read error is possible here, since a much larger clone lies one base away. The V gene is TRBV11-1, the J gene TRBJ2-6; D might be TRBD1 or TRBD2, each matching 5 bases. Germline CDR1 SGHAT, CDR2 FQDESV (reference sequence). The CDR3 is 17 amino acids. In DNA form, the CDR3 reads TGTACCAGCAGCCCCGGGACGGGGAGCTCTGGGGCCAACGTCCTGACTTTC. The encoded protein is CTSSPGTGSSGANVLTF. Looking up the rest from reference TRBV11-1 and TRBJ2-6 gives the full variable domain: EAEVAQSPRYKITEKSQAVAFWCDPISGHATLYWYRQILGQGPELLVQFQDESVVDDSQLPKDRFSAERLKGVDSTLKIQPAELGDSAMYLCTSSPGTGSSGANVLTFGAGSRLTVL.

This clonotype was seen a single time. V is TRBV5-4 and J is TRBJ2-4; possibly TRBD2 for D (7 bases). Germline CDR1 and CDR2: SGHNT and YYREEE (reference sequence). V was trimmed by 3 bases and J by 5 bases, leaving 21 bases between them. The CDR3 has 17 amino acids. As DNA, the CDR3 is TGTGCCAGCAGCTCCGGGGGGCGGAAGTTGGGACAAAACATTCAGTACTTC. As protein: CASSSGGRKLGQNIQYF.

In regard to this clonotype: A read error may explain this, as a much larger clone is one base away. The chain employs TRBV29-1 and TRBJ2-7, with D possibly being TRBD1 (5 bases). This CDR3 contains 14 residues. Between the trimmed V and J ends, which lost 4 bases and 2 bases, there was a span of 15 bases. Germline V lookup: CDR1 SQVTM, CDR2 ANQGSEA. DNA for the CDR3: TGCAGCGTTGGAAAGCAGGCAGGGACCTACGAGCAGTACTTC. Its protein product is CSVGKQAGTYEQYF.

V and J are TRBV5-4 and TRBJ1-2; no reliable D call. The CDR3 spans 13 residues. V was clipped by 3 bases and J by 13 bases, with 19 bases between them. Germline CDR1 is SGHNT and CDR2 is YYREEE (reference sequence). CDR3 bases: TGTGCCAGCAGCTCCCCCCCGGAATCCCGGTCCACCTTC. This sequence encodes CASSSPPESRSTF. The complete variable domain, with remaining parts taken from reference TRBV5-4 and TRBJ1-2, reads ETGVTQSPTHLIKTRGQQVTLRCSSQSGHNTVSWYQQALGQGPQFIFQYYREEENGRGNFPPRFSGLQFPNYSSELNVNALELDDSALYLCASSSPPESRSTFGSGTRLTVV.

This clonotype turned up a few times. CDR3 DNA: TGTGCCAGCAGCCGGGTAGGGACAGGGGGAACAGATACGCAGTATTTT. Translated: CASSRVGTGGTDTQYF. The chain uses TRBV7-8 and TRBJ2-3, with 11 bases fitting TRBD1. Looked up from germline, CDR1 is SGHVS and CDR2 is FQNEAQ. The junction had 7 bases not matched to a gene; V was cut back by 5 bases and J by 3 bases. This CDR3 region has 16 residues.

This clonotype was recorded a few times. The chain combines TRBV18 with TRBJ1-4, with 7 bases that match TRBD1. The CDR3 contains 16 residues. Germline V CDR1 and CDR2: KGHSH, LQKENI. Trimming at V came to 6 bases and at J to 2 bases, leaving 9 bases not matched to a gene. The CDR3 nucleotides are TGTGCCAGCTCCTCGGGACAGTTGGGGACTAATGAAAAACTGTTTTTT. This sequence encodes CASSSGQLGTNEKLFF.

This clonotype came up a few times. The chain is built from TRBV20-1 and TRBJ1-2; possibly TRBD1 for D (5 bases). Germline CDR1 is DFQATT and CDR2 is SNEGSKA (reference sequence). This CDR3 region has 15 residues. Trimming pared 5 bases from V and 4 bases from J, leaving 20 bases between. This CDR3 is CSAYDYIGTVYGYTF. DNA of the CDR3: TGCAGTGCTTACGACTATATAGGGACCGTCTATGGCTACACCTTC.

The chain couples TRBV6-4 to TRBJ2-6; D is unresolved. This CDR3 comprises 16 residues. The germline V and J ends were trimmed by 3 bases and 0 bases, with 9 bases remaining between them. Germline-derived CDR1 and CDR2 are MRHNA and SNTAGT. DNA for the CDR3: TGTGCCAGCAGTGATACTGGTAGCTCTGGGGCCAACGTCCTGACTTTC. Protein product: CASSDTGSSGANVLTF.

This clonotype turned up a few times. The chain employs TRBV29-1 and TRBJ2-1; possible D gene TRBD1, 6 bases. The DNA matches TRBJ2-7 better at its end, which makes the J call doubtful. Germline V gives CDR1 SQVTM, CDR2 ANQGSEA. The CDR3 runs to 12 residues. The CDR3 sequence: CSADSDDNEQYF. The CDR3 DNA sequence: TGCAGCGCGGACAGCGATGACAATGAGCAGTACTTC.

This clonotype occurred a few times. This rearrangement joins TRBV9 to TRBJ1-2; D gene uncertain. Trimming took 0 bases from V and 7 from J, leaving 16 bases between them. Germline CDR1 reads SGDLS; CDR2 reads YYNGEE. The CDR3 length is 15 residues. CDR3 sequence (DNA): TGTGCCAGCAGCGTAGGTCTGGGCACCACGATTGGCTACACCTTC. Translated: CASSVGLGTTIGYTF. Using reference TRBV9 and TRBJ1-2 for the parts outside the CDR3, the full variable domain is DSGVTQTPKHLITATGQRVTLRCSPRSGDLSVYWYQQSLDQGLQFLIQYYNGEERAKGNILERFSAQQFPDLHSELNLSSLELGDSALYFCASSVGLGTTIGYTFGSGTRLTVV.

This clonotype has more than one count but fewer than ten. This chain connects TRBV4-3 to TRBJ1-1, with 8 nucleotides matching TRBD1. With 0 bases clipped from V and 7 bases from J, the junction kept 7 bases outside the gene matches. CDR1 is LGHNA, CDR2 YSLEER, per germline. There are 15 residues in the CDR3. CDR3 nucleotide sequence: TGCGCCAGCAGCCAAGATCTCTGGACAGGGAGTGAAGCTTTCTTT. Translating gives CASSQDLWTGSEAFF.

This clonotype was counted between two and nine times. CDR3 nucleotides: TGCAGTGCTAACGGGGACGGATTAGGCTATGGCTACACCTTC. This codes for CSANGDGLGYGYTF. The J gene is TRBJ1-2, the V gene TRBV20-1, with a possible D match to TRBD1 (5 bases). The CDR3 runs 14 residues. From germline, CDR1 is DFQATT and CDR2 SNEGSKA (reference sequence). V lost 4 bases and J 4 bases, leaving 16 bases between the germline ends.

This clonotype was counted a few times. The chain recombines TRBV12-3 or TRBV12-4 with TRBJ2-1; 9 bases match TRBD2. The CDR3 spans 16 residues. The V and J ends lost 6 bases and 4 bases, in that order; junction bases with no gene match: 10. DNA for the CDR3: TGTGCCAGCAGCCGTGGGTCTAGCGGGGCTTACAATGAGCAGTTCTTC. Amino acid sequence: CASSRGSSGAYNEQFF.

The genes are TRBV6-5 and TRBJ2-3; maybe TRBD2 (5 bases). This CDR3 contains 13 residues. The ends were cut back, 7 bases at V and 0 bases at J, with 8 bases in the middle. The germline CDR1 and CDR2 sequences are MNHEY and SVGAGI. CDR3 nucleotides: TGTGCCAGCATGAGCGGAAGCACAGATACGCAGTATTTT. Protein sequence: CASMSGSTDTQYF.

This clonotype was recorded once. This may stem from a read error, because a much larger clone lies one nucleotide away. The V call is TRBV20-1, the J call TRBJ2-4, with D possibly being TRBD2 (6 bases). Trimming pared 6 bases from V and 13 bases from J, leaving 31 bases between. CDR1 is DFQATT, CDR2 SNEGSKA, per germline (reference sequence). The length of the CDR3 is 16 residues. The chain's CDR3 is CSADGGADSSYNEQYF. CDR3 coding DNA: TGCAGTGCAGACGGGGGAGCAGATAGCTCCTACAATGAGCAGTACTTC.

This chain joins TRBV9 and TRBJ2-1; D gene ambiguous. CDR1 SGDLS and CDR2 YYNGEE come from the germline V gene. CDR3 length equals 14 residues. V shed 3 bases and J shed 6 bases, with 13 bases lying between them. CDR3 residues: CASSGGSGPNEQFF. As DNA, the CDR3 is TGTGCCAGCAGCGGGGGATCCGGGCCCAATGAGCAGTTCTTC.